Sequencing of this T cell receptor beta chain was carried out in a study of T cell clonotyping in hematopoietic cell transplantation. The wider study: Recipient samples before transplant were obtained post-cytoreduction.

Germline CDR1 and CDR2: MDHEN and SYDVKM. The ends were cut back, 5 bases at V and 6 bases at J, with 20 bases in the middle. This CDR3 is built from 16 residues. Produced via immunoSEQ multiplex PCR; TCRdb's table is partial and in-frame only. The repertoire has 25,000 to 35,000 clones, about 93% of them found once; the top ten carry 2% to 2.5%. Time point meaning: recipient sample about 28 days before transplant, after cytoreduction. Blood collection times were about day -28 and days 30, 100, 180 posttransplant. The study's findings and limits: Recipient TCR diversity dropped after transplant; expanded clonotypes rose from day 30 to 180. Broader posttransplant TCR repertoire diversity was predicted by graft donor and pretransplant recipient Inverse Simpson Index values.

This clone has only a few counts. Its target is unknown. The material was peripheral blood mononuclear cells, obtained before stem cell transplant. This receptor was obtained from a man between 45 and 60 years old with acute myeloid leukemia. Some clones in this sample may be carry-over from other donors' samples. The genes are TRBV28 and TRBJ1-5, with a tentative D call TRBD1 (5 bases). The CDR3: CASSQLGQGGGQPQHF. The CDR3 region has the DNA TGTGCCAGCAGTCAGCTGGGGCAGGGAGGAGGTCAGCCCCAGCATTTT.